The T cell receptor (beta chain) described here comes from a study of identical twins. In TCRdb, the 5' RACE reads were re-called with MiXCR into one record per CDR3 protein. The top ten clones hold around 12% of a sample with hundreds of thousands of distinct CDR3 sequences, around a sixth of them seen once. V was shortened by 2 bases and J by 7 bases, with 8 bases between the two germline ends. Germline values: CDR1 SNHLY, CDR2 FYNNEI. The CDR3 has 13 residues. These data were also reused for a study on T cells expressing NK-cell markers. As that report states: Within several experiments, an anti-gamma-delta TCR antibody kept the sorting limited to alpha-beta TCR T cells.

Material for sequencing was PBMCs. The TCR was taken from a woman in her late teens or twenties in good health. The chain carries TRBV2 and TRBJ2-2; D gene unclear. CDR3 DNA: TGTGCCAGCAGTGAAATCTGGCTCGGGGAGCTGTTTTTT. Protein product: CASSEIWLGELFF.